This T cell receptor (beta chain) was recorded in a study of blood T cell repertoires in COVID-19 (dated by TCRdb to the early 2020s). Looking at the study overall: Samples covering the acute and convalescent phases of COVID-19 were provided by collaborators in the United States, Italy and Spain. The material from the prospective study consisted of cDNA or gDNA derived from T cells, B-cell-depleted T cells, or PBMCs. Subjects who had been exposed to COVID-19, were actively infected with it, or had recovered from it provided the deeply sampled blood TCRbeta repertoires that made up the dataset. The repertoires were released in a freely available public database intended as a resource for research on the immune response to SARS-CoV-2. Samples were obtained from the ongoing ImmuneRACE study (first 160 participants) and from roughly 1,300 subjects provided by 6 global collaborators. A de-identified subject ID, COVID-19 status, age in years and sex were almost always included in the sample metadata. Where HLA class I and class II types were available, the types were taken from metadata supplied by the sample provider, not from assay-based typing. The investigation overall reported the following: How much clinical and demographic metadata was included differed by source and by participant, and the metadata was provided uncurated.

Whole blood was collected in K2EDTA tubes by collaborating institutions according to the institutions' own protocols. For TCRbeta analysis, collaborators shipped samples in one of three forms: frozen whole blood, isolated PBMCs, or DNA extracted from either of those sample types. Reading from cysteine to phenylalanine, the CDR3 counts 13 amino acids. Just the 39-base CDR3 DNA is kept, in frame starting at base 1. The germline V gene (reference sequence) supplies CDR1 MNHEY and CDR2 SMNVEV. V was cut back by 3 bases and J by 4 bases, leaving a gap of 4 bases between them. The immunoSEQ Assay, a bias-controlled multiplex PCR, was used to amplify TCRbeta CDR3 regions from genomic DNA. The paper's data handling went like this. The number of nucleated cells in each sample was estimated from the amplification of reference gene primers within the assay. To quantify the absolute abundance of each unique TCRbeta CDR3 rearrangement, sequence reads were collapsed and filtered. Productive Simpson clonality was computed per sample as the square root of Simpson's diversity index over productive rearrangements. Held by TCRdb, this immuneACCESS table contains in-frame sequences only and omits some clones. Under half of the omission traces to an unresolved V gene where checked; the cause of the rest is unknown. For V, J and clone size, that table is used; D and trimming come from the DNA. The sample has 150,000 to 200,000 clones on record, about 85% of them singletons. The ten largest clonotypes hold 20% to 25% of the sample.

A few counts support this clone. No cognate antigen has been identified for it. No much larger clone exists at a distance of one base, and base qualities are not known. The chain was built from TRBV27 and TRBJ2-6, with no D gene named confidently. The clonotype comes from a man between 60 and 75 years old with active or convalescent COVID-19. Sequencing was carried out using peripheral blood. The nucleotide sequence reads TGTGCCAGCAGTTTTAAAGGGGCCAACGTCCTGACTTTC. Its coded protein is CASSFKGANVLTF.